This T cell receptor (beta chain) was identified during a study of cytomegalovirus exposure and HLA in healthy donors. Study-level results: In a later analysis, DRB1 alleles had the most associated TCRs; HLA-C alleles the fewest. A later analysis reportedly identified an Asian-associated ancestry cluster as carrying fewer N-insertions than the roughly 600-donor mean. In an earlier analysis, in 540 or so donors, most V segments appeared productive either ~87% or ~30% of the time.

For this clone: Its antigen remains unknown.

PCR involved 60 Vbeta and 13 Jbeta primers. The table came from immunoSEQ multiplex PCR; TCRdb's copy has only in-frame clones and leaves some out. The data hold some 70,000 clones, with 76% observed a single time. The CDR3 is made up of 14 amino acids. Germline loops: CDR1 LNHNV, CDR2 YYDKDF (reference sequence). V was pared by 0 bases and J by 4 bases, with 9 bases between. The chain has TRBV15 and TRBJ1-2; D remains unclear. The sample comprised PBMCs. This sequence originates from a man in his late teens or twenties in good health and CMV-seronegative. CDR3 residues: CATSRDRGSYGYTF. In DNA, the CDR3 is TGTGCCACCAGCAGAGACCGGGGTTCCTATGGCTACACCTTC.